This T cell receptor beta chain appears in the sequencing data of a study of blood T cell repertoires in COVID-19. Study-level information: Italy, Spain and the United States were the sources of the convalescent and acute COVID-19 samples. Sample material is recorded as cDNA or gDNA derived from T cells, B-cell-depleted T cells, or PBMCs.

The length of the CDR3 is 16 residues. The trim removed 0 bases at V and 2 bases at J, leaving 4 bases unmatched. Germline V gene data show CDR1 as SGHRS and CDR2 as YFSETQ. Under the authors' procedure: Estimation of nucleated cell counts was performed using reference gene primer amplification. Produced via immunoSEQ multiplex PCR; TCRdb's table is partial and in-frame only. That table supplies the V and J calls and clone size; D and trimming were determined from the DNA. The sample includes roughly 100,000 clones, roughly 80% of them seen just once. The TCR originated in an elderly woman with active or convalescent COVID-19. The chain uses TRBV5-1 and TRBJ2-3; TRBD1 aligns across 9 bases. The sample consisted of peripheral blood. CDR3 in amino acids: CASSLGGQGNTDTQYF. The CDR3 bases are TGCGCCAGCAGCTTGGGAGGACAGGGGAACACAGATACGCAGTATTTT.